Listed below are T cell receptor beta chains from one sample, sequenced in a study of regulatory T cells in long-lasting Graves disease. Each CDR3 protein is one row after TCRdb ran MiXCR on the multiplex PCR reads. The table records about 350,000 distinct CDR3 sequences, around 17% of them present only once. These data were also reused for a study on T cells in Graves' hyperthyroidism and ophthalmopathy.

This specimen was peripheral blood mononuclear cells (PBMCs), taken at new diagnosis, from a patient treated with antithyroid drugs. The receptor set was obtained from a man aged 35 to 55 with Graves disease. Both conserved end residues are part of each CDR3. The D gene is left open where the match is weak. The size field is filled for only some rows; it gives once, few, many or a size class.

TRBD1	TRBV27	TRBJ1-5	few	CASSRRQGGQPQHF	TGTGCCAGCAGTCGCCGGCAGGGGGGTCAGCCCCAGCATTTT
NA	TRBV12-3/TRBV12-4	TRBJ2-5	many	CASSFPFQSDRFQETQYF	TGTGCCAGCAGTTTCCCCTTCCAAAGCGACAGGTTCCAAGAGACCCAGTACTTC
NA	TRBV4-2	TRBJ2-2	many	CASSREGENTGELFF	TGTGCCAGCAGCCGCGAAGGGGAAAACACCGGGGAGCTGTTTTTT
TRBD2	TRBV7-9	TRBJ2-7	many	CASSSPRVGGSTYEQYF	TGTGCCAGCAGCTCCCCAAGGGTGGGAGGGTCCACCTACGAGCAGTACTTC
TRBD1	TRBV2	TRBJ2-5	NA	CASSGTGEETQYF	TGTGCCAGCAGTGGGACAGGGGAGGAGACCCAGTACTTC
NA	TRBV13	TRBJ2-7	NA	CASSDGRGYEQYF	TGTGCCAGCAGCGATGGACGGGGCTACGAGCAGTACTTC
TRBD1	TRBV5-6	TRBJ2-1	many	CASSSMGTGSYNEQFF	TGTGCCAGCAGCTCGATGGGGACAGGCTCCTACAATGAGCAGTTCTTC
TRBD2	TRBV5-1	TRBJ2-1	few	CASSLETSSEQFF	TGCGCCAGTAGCTTGGAGACTAGCAGTGAGCAGTTCTTC
NA	TRBV5-6	TRBJ2-3	many	CASSHRDTQYF	TGTGCCAGCAGCCATAGAGATACGCAGTATTTT
TRBD1	TRBV4-3	TRBJ2-2	NA	CASSQVGTQGYANTGELFF	TGCGCCAGCAGCCAAGTCGGAACACAGGGGTACGCGAACACCGGGGAGCTGTTTTTT
NA	TRBV4-2	TRBJ2-1	many	CASSQDWTAYNEQFF	TGTGCCAGCAGCCAAGACTGGACAGCCTACAATGAGCAGTTCTTC
NA	TRBV2	TRBJ2-1	many	CASSGLGFYEQFF	TGTGCCAGCAGTGGGCTGGGATTCTATGAGCAGTTCTTC
TRBD1	TRBV28	TRBJ1-2	NA	CASSLVSRQGASPGYTF	TGTGCCAGCAGTTTAGTATCTCGACAGGGGGCGTCTCCTGGCTACACCTTC
NA	TRBV4-3	TRBJ1-6	NA	CASSQEYPVAYNSPLHF	TGCGCCAGCAGCCAAGAATATCCGGTCGCCTATAATTCACCCCTCCACTTT
TRBD1	TRBV7-3	TRBJ1-2	NA	CASSPKQGEDYGYTF	TGCGCCAGCAGCCCCAAACAGGGGGAAGACTATGGCTACACCTTC
NA	TRBV9	TRBJ2-5	NA	CASSAHWTALGETQYF	TGTGCCAGCAGCGCACATTGGACAGCTTTAGGGGAGACCCAGTACTTC
TRBD2	TRBV24-1	TRBJ2-1	many	CATSDTGLAGVAYNEQFF	TGTGCCACCAGTGATACAGGACTAGCGGGGGTAGCTTACAATGAGCAGTTCTTC
NA	TRBV2	TRBJ2-7	NA	CASLKGENTGEQYF	TGTGCCAGCTTGAAGGGGGAGAATACGGGGGAGCAGTACTTC
TRBD2	TRBV20-1	TRBJ2-7	many	CSARGRVNEQYF	TGCAGTGCTAGGGGGAGGGTCAACGAGCAGTACTTC
NA	TRBV28	TRBJ2-4	many	CASSFGADLNIQYF	TGTGCCAGCAGTTTTGGGGCGGACCTAAACATTCAGTACTTC
NA	TRBV28	TRBJ1-4	many	CASSSPSAGTNEKLFF	TGTGCCAGCAGTTCTCCCTCGGCTGGGACTAATGAAAAACTGTTTTTT
TRBD2	TRBV20-1	TRBJ2-3	many	CSARDRGDSGGRPDTQYF	TGCAGTGCTAGAGATCGGGGGGACAGCGGGGGGCGTCCAGATACGCAGTATTTT
TRBD1	TRBV5-1	TRBJ1-5	NA	CASSLQGQGDNQPQHF	TGCGCCAGCAGCTTGCAGGGACAGGGGGACAATCAGCCCCAGCATTTT
NA	TRBV4-3	TRBJ1-1	few	CASSQGPGEDTEAFF	TGCGCCAGCAGCCAAGGTCCAGGGGAGGACACTGAAGCTTTCTTT